A selection of T cell receptor beta chains follows, all from one sample in a study of blood T cell repertoires in COVID-19. Assay: immunoSEQ multiplex PCR; the TCRdb copy retains only in-frame clones and omits some. This table holds around 25,000 clones, roughly 79% found once. Sequenced material: peripheral blood. The origin of the receptors is a man older than 75 with active or convalescent COVID-19. CDR3s include the opening cysteine and the closing phenylalanine or tryptophan. D genes are given only for firm matches. Where a row states a size, it is once, few, many or the class of an expanded clone; other rows omit it.

v_gene	d_gene	abundance	j_gene	CDR3nt	CDR3aa
TRBV9	TRBD1	-	TRBJ1-6	TGTGCCAGCAGCGAAGGACAGGGTTTCCCCTATAATTCACCCCTCCACTTT	CASSEGQGFPYNSPLHF
TRBV15	-	-	TRBJ2-1	TGTGCCACCAGCAGAGCGACTAGTGACAATGAGCAGTTCTTC	CATSRATSDNEQFF
TRBV25-1	TRBD1	-	TRBJ1-4	TGTGCCAGCAGTGAATTAGGACAGGGGATTAATGAAAAACTGTTTTTT	CASSELGQGINEKLFF
TRBV2	-	-	TRBJ1-2	TGTGCCAGCACCGCCGGGGGGGAATATGGCTACACCTTC	CASTAGGEYGYTF
TRBV5-1	-	-	TRBJ1-6	TGCGCCAGCAGCTTGTTTGAACAGGGAAATTCACCCCTCCACTTT	CASSLFEQGNSPLHF
TRBV18	TRBD2	-	TRBJ2-7	TGTGCCAGCTCAGGCCCTAGCGGGAGGACGTCGGGAATCATCTACGAGCAGTACTTC	CASSGPSGRTSGIIYEQYF
TRBV25-1	TRBD1	-	TRBJ1-1	TGTGCCAGCAGAGCGATGGACAGGGGGCGAACTGAAGCTTTCTTT	CASRAMDRGRTEAFF
TRBV6-1	TRBD1	few	TRBJ1-4	TGTGCCAGCAGTGAGGGACAGGGCCCAATTAATGAAAAACTGTTTTTT	CASSEGQGPINEKLFF
TRBV4-1	-	-	TRBJ2-1	TGCGCCAGCAGCCGGGCCGTAGGTCGTGAGCAGTTCTTC	CASSRAVGREQFF
TRBV5-4	TRBD2	few	TRBJ2-7	TGTGCCAGCAGCGCTAGCGGTGGCTACGAGCAGTACTTC	CASSASGGYEQYF